Listed below are T cell receptor beta chains from one sample, sequenced in a study of blood T cell repertoires in COVID-19. Libraries were prepared by immunoSEQ multiplex PCR; TCRdb keeps only in-frame clonotypes and omits some of them. This table holds 260,000 or so clones, approximately 88% found once. What was sequenced was PBMCs or T cells enriched from blood (not recorded which). The receptors were gathered from a woman between 35 and 50 years old with acute COVID-19. Each CDR3 is given with its conserved first and last residue.

v_gene	j_gene	len	CDR3aa
TRBV7-3	TRBJ2-1	17	CASSPYVTSTGYNEQFF
TRBV4-1	TRBJ1-1	14	CASSQGQGGAEAFF
TRBV10-3	TRBJ1-3	13	CAITTDSLATIYF
TRBV28	TRBJ2-7	15	CASSSWTAGDNEQYF
TRBV12-3/TRBV12-4	TRBJ1-5	13	CASSAQGAQPQHF
TRBV15	TRBJ1-2	14	CATSRPTGGYGYTF
TRBV6-1	TRBJ1-5	14	CASSESVRDVPQHF
TRBV6-1	TRBJ1-1	16	CASRERQGRVNTEAFF
TRBV5-1	TRBJ1-2	17	CASSPGGRLEANYGYTF
TRBV10-1	TRBJ1-1	13	CASSGPLNTEAFF
TRBV11-2	TRBJ1-5	13	CASSFRSRAPQHF
TRBV7-9	TRBJ2-2	15	CASSFSQGFTGELFF
TRBV12-3/TRBV12-4	TRBJ1-2	13	CASTRTGNYGYTF
TRBV7-2	TRBJ1-1	13	CASSRGRDTEAFF
TRBV5-6	TRBJ2-7	16	CASSRLETSAGGEQYF